A selection of T cell receptor beta chains follows, all from one sample in a study of early T cells in non-severe SARS-CoV-2 infection. TCRdb reprocessed the 5' RACE reads with MiXCR, giving one entry per CDR3 protein. The sample holds 35,000 to 40,000 distinct CDR3 sequences, 5.8% seen once. Sequences were obtained from whole blood. The receptors were gathered from an adult who was a healthcare worker with PCR-confirmed SARS-CoV-2 infection or an uninfected control (not recorded which). CDR3s include the opening cysteine and the closing phenylalanine or tryptophan. The D gene is left open where the match is weak. Expanded clones are given a class, and other clones once, few, many or no size at all.

>TRBJ2-5|-|TRBD1|TRBV7-9
CASSLATGVRKTQYF
TGTGCCAGCAGCTTAGCCACAGGGGTTCGAAAGACCCAGTACTTC
>TRBJ2-3|-|TRBD2|TRBV12-3/TRBV12-4
CASRGTSGGTDTQYF
TGTGCCAGCAGGGGGACTAGCGGGGGCACAGATACGCAGTATTTT
>TRBJ2-5|-|TRBD1|TRBV9
CASSAGATGGAETQYF
TGTGCCAGCAGCGCGGGGGCTACAGGGGGCGCCGAGACCCAGTACTTC
>TRBJ2-1|few|-|TRBV3-1
CASSQDRGYEQFF
TGTGCCAGCAGCCAAGATAGGGGCTATGAGCAGTTCTTC
>TRBJ2-1|many|TRBD1|TRBV7-2
CASSLIRDRVNEQFF
TGTGCCAGCAGCTTAATTCGGGACAGGGTCAATGAGCAGTTCTTC
>TRBJ2-3|many|TRBD2|TRBV7-2
CASSLVSGGIDTQYF
TGTGCCAGCAGCTTAGTGAGCGGGGGGATAGATACGCAGTATTTT
>TRBJ2-5|many|-|TRBV20-1
CSARDITGYQETQYF
TGCAGTGCTAGAGATATCACAGGTTATCAAGAGACCCAGTACTTC
>TRBJ2-6|many|TRBD1|TRBV30
CAWSQGAWGANVLTF
TGTGCCTGGTCTCAGGGGGCGTGGGGGGCCAACGTCCTGACTTTC
>TRBJ2-2|many|-|TRBV27
CASSLGVGELFF
TGTGCCAGCAGTTTGGGGGTCGGGGAGCTGTTTTTT
>TRBJ1-5|many|-|TRBV7-2
CASSPDMGNPPQHF
TGTGCCAGCAGCCCCGACATGGGCAATCCGCCCCAGCATTTT
>TRBJ2-3|few|-|TRBV20-1
CSALGSAGLSTDTQYF
TGCAGTGCTCTTGGATCGGCGGGATTGAGCACAGATACGCAGTATTTT
>TRBJ2-3|many|-|TRBV12-3/TRBV12-4
CASSVYGTQYF
TGTGCCAGCAGTGTCTACGGTACGCAGTATTTT
>TRBJ2-2|many|-|TRBV18
CASSPPDWNTGELFF
TGTGCCAGCTCACCACCGGACTGGAACACCGGGGAGCTGTTTTTT
>TRBJ2-1|many|-|TRBV20-1
CSAAKFNNEQFF
TGCAGTGCTGCCAAATTTAACAATGAGCAGTTCTTC
>TRBJ2-5|many|-|TRBV7-6
CASSLKAQETQYF
TGTGCCAGCAGCTTAAAAGCTCAAGAGACCCAGTACTTC
>TRBJ1-2|many|-|TRBV29-1
CSVELPRRGGYTF
TGCAGCGTTGAACTTCCCAGGCGAGGCGGCTACACCTTC
>TRBJ2-7|many|TRBD2|TRBV28
CASSSPTSGRSYEQYF
TGTGCCAGCAGTTCTCCGACTAGCGGGAGAAGCTACGAGCAGTACTTC
>TRBJ1-6|few|-|TRBV7-8
CASSYGMGSSYNSPLHF
TGTGCCAGCAGCTATGGGATGGGCAGCTCCTATAATTCACCCCTCCACTTT
>TRBJ1-1|many|-|TRBV15
CATSRERSGGREAFF
TGTGCCACCAGCAGAGAAAGGTCCGGAGGTCGTGAAGCTTTCTTT
>TRBJ1-2|many|-|TRBV6-5
CASSYGEGRGNYGYTF
TGTGCCAGCAGTTACGGGGAGGGGCGCGGAAACTATGGCTACACCTTC
>TRBJ1-1|many|-|TRBV12-3/TRBV12-4
CASKRVNTEAFF
TGTGCCAGCAAACGGGTGAACACTGAAGCTTTCTTT
>TRBJ2-3|many|TRBD2|TRBV10-3
CAISAGLAGGPGSDTQYF
TGTGCCATCAGTGCGGGACTAGCGGGAGGGCCAGGGTCGGATACGCAGTATTTT
>TRBJ2-1|many|-|TRBV18
CASSPPQGWNEQFF
TGTGCCAGCTCACCACCCCAGGGGTGGAATGAGCAGTTCTTC
>TRBJ1-6|few|TRBD1|TRBV7-9
CASSAAGTGGPTSSYNSPLHF
TGTGCCAGCAGCGCGGCCGGGACAGGGGGACCCACGAGCTCCTATAATTCACCCCTCCACTTT
>TRBJ1-4|-|-|TRBV7-2
CASSLWGRHEKLFF
TGTGCCAGCAGCTTATGGGGACGGCATGAAAAACTGTTTTTT
>TRBJ2-3|-|-|TRBV5-6
CASSLFRATDTQYF
TGTGCCAGCAGCTTGTTCCGGGCCACAGATACGCAGTATTTT
>TRBJ2-7|many|TRBD2|TRBV7-2
CASSPGTSGGWEQYF
TGTGCCAGCAGCCCCGGGACTAGCGGGGGTTGGGAGCAGTACTTC
>TRBJ2-5|many|-|TRBV28
CASLGQQETQYF
TGTGCCAGCCTAGGACAGCAAGAGACCCAGTACTTC
>TRBJ2-5|many|TRBD1|TRBV24-1
CATSDSGTGVRGETQYF
TGTGCCACCAGTGATTCCGGGACAGGGGTGCGAGGGGAGACCCAGTACTTC
>TRBJ2-2|few|TRBD1|TRBV7-6
CASSRPRGTNTGELFF
TGTGCCAGCAGCAGACCCAGGGGGACAAACACCGGGGAGCTGTTTTTT
>TRBJ2-3|many|-|TRBV7-2
CASGDLGNSLDTQYF
TGTGCCAGCGGTGACTTGGGTAACTCCCTAGATACGCAGTATTTT
>TRBJ1-1|-|TRBD1|TRBV13
CASSLQGASFDTEAFF
TGTGCCAGCAGCCTCCAGGGGGCGAGTTTTGACACTGAAGCTTTCTTT
>TRBJ2-1|-|TRBD1|TRBV6-4
CASSAGGAVVNEQFF
TGTGCCAGCAGCGCAGGGGGCGCAGTGGTCAATGAGCAGTTCTTC
>TRBJ1-1|few|-|TRBV27
CASSLRRGGTEAFF
TGTGCCAGCAGTTTACGGCGTGGTGGCACTGAAGCTTTCTTT
>TRBJ2-7|few|TRBD2|TRBV7-9
CASSSYGTSTYEQYF
TGTGCCAGCAGCTCGTACGGGACTAGTACCTACGAGCAGTACTTC